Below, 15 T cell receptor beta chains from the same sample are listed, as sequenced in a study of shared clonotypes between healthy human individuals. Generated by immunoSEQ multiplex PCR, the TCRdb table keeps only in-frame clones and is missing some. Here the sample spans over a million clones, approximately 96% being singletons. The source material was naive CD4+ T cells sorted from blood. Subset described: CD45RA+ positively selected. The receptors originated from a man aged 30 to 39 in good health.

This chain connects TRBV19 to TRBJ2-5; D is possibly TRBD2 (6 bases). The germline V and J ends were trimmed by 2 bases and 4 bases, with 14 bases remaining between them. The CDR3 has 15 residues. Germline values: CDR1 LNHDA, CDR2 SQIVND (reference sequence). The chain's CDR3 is CASSIRGGLLETQYF. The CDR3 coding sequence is TGTGCCAGTAGTATACGGGGAGGTCTTTTAGAGACCCAGTACTTC.

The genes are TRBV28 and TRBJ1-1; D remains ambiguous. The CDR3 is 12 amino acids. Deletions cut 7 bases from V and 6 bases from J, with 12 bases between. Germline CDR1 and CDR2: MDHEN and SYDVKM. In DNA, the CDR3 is TGTGCCAGCACCAACCGGGATCCTGAAGCTTTCTTT. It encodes CASTNRDPEAFF.

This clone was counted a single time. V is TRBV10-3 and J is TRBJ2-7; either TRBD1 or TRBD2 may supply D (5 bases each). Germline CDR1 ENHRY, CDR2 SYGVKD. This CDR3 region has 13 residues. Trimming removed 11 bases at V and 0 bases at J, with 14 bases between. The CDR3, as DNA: TGTGCCTCGGCTGTGAGGGGCTCCTACGAGCAGTACTTC. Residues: CASAVRGSYEQYF.

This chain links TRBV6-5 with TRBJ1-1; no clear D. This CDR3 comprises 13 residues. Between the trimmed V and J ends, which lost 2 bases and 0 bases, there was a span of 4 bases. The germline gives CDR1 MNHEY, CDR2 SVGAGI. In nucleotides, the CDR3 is TGTGCCAGCAGTTACAACATGAACACTGAAGCTTTCTTT. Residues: CASSYNMNTEAFF.

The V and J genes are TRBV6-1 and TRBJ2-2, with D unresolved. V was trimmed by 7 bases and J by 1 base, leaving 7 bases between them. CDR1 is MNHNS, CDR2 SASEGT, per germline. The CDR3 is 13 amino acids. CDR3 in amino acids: CASIKVNTGELFF. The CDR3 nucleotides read TGTGCCAGCATTAAGGTGAACACCGGGGAGCTGTTTTTT.

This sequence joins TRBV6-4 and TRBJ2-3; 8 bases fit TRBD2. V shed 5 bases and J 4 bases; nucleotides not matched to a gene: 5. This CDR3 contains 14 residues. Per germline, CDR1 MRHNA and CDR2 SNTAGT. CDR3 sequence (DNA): TGTGCCAGCAGTCTCCAGCGGGAGTCAGATACGCAGTATTTT. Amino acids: CASSLQRESDTQYF.

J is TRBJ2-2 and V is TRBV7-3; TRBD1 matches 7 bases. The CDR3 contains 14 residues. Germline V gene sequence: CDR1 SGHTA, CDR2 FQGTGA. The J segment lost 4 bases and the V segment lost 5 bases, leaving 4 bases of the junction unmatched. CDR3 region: CASSRGGLTGELFF. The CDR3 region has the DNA TGTGCCAGCAGCCGAGGGGGCCTCACCGGGGAGCTGTTTTTT.

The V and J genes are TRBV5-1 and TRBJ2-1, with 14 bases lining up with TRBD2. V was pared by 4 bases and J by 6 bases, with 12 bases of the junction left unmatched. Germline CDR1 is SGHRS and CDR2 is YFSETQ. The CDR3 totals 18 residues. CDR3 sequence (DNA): TGCGCCAGCAGCCTCCGGGGACTAGCGGGAGAGTTTAGCAATGAGCAGTTCTTC. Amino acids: CASSLRGLAGEFSNEQFF.

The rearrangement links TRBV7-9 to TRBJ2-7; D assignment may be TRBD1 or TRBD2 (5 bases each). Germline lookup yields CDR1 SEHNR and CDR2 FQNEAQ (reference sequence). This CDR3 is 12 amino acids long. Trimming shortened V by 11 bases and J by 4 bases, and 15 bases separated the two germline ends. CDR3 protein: CASTEGSYEQYF. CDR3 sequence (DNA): TGTGCCTCTACTGAGGGGAGTTACGAGCAGTACTTC.

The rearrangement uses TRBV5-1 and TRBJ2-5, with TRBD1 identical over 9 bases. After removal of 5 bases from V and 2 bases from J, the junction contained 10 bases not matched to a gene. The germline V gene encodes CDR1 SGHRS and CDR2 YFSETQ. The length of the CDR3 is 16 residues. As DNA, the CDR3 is TGCGCCAGCAGAATCACAGGGGGCGCGGGGCAAGAGACCCAGTACTTC. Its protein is CASRITGGAGQETQYF.

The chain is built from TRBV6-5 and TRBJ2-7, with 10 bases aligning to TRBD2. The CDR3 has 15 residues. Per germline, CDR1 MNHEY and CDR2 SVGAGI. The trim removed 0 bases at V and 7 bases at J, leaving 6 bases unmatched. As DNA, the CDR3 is TGTGCCAGCAGTTACTCGGCTAGCGGGAGTAATGAGCAGTACTTC. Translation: CASSYSASGSNEQYF.

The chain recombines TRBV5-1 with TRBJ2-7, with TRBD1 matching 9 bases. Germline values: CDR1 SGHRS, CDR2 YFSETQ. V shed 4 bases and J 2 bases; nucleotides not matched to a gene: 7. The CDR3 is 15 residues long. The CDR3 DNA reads TGCGCCAGCAGCGCCGACAGGGGGAGGGCCTACGAGCAGTACTTC. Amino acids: CASSADRGRAYEQYF.

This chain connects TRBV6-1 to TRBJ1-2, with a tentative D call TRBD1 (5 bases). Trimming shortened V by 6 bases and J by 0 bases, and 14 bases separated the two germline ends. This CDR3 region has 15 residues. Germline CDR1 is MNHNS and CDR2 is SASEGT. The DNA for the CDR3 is TGTGCCAGCAGGGAAACAGGCGTCACTAACTATGGCTACACCTTC. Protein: CASRETGVTNYGYTF.

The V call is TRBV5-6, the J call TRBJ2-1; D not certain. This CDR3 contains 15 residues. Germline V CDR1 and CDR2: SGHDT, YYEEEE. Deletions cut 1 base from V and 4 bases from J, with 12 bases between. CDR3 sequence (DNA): TGTGCCAGCAGCTTGATGATCCGCGGATACAATGAGCAGTTCTTC. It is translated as CASSLMIRGYNEQFF.

The CDR3 reads CASSQGTGFYTDTQYF. The CDR3 DNA sequence: TGCGCCAGCAGCCAAGGGACAGGCTTCTACACAGATACGCAGTATTTT. This sequence joins TRBV4-1 and TRBJ2-3; 7 nucleotides match TRBD1. CDR1 MGHRA and CDR2 YSYEKL come from the germline V gene. The CDR3 contains 16 residues. V shed 1 base and J 2 bases; nucleotides not matched to a gene: 6.